Detailed here is one T cell receptor (beta chain). Participants reported their clinical history, and cohort assignment relied on those reports. Two consecutive negative NP/OP PCR tests, clearance, or resolved symptoms defined Cohort 3 recovery. The assay was immunoSEQ multiplex PCR, and TCRdb's table has in-frame clones only and misses some. Seen here are around 330,000 clones, roughly nine tenths observed once, and the top ten hold about 5%. The source of the sample is a study of blood T cell repertoires in COVID-19. On the study more broadly: From the United States, Italy and Spain came samples of acute and convalescent COVID-19. Sample material is recorded as cDNA or gDNA derived from T cells, B-cell-depleted T cells, or PBMCs.

J lost 5 bases, V lost 4 bases, and 10 bases had no gene match. There are 15 residues in the CDR3. From germline, CDR1 is SGHAT and CDR2 FQDESV (reference sequence). The chain has TRBV11-1 and TRBJ2-7, with 8 bases lining up with TRBD1. Sequencing input: PBMCs or T cells enriched from blood (not recorded which). This clonotype was obtained from a man aged 55-75 years who had recovered from COVID-19. The CDR3 DNA sequence: TGTGCCAGCAGCTCCCATCCCCAGGGGGCGCACGAGCAGTACTTC. Translation: CASSSHPQGAHEQYF.